These 9 T cell receptor beta chains were sequenced from one sample in a study of shared clonotypes between healthy human individuals. TCRdb's copy holds only in-frame clones and misses some; the assay was immunoSEQ multiplex PCR. The sample lists millions of clones, more than 85% occurring once. What was sequenced was naive CD4+ T cells from PBMCs. Subset here: CD45RA+ positively selected. The source of these receptors is a man between 18 and 29 years old in good health. Some clones in this sample may be carry-over from other donors' samples.

The chain couples TRBV18 to TRBJ2-7, with 8 bases identical to TRBD2. Per the germline V gene, CDR1 is KGHSH and CDR2 is LQKENI. The CDR3 loop spans 16 amino acids. V was clipped by 6 bases and J by 2 bases; unmatched bases: 12. CDR3 loop: CASSVAGRSNAYEQYF. The CDR3, as DNA: TGTGCCAGCTCCGTAGCGGGGAGATCGAACGCCTACGAGCAGTACTTC.

Regarding this clone: Within the sample, other DNA sequences also encode this same CDR3. The rearrangement joins TRBV5-1 to TRBJ1-1; 11 bases are shared with TRBD1. Germline CDR1 is SGHRS and CDR2 is YFSETQ. The trim removed 4 bases at V and 4 bases at J, leaving 3 bases unmatched. This CDR3 has 14 amino acids. DNA for the CDR3: TGCGCCAGCAGCCAAGGGACAGGGGGCACTGAAGCTTTCTTT. This sequence encodes CASSQGTGGTEAFF.

This chain connects TRBV28 to TRBJ2-5, with D tentatively TRBD1 (5 bases). With 3 bases removed from V and 7 bases from J, the gap between germline ends came to 18 bases. The germline V gene encodes CDR1 MDHEN and CDR2 SYDVKM. The CDR3 spans 15 residues. CDR3 sequence: CASSFSDKIPRTQYF. In nucleotides, the CDR3 is TGTGCCAGCAGTTTCTCGGACAAGATCCCTAGGACCCAGTACTTC.

This sequence joins TRBV5-1 and TRBJ2-3, with TRBD1 as a possible D gene (6 bases). Trimming stripped 4 bases from V and 6 bases from J, with 15 bases between. Germline CDR1 is SGHRS and CDR2 is YFSETQ. The CDR3 is 14 residues long. The CDR3, as DNA: TGCGCCAGCAGCCCGGACAGTTTTCGGGATACGCAGTATTTT. Protein: CASSPDSFRDTQYF.

The chain couples TRBV6-5 to TRBJ1-6; 10 bases match TRBD1. The CDR3 runs 15 residues. The trim removed 5 bases at V and 10 bases at J, leaving 8 bases unmatched. Germline CDR1 MNHEY, CDR2 SVGAGI. The DNA for the CDR3 is TGTGCCAGCAGTCGGACCGGGACAGGGGACTCACCCCTCCACTTT. It translates to CASSRTGTGDSPLHF.

This chain links TRBV6-6 with TRBJ2-1; 7 bases agree with TRBD2. V dropped 5 bases and J dropped 6; count of bases not matched to a gene: 10. CDR1 is MNHNY and CDR2 is SVGAGI in the germline V gene (reference sequence). CDR3 length equals 15 residues. CDR3 in DNA: TGTGCCAGCAGTCAAAGGACTAGGCTCGGCAATGAGCAGTTCTTC. Translated: CASSQRTRLGNEQFF.

The J gene is TRBJ1-3, the V gene TRBV5-1, with D perhaps TRBD1 (5 bases). This CDR3 comprises 15 residues. Germline CDR1 is SGHRS and CDR2 is YFSETQ. The V end was cut by 4 bases, the J end by 0 bases, with 11 bases between. The CDR3 DNA is TGCGCCAGCAGCCGGGAGGGGCGCTCTGGAAACACCATATATTTT. Amino acid sequence: CASSREGRSGNTIYF.

This sequence joins TRBV28 and TRBJ2-7; D perhaps matches TRBD1 (6 bases). Germline V lookup: CDR1 MDHEN, CDR2 SYDVKM. The CDR3 extends over 14 amino acids. V gave up 7 bases and J gave up 3 bases, with 16 bases separating them. The CDR3 region is CASTLQGEIYEQYF. The CDR3 nucleotides read TGTGCCAGCACTCTACAGGGTGAAATCTACGAGCAGTACTTC.

The CDR3 is CASSWSRQDTQYF. The CDR3, as DNA: TGTGCCAGCAGCTGGAGCCGCCAAGATACGCAGTATTTT. The genes are TRBV7-2 and TRBJ2-3; D not certain. Germline V gene lookup returns CDR1 SGHTA and CDR2 FQGNSA. The CDR3 contains 13 residues. Trimming took off 4 bases at V and 5 bases at J, with 10 bases between the two ends. The full variable domain, its missing parts supplied by reference TRBV7-2 and TRBJ2-3, is GAGVSQSPSNKVTEKGKDVELRCDPISGHTALYWYRQSLGQGLEFLIYFQGNSAPDKSGLPSDRFSAERTGGSVSTLTIQRTQQEDSAVYLCASSWSRQDTQYFGPGTRLTVL.